Described below is a single T cell receptor (beta chain) sequence and its context. The antigen is undetermined. This record comes from a study of shared clonotypes between healthy human individuals. Study background: For every donor, three CD4 naive, three CD4 memory, two CD8 naive and one CD8 memory plates were used.

Study outcomes and limitations: Naive subsets generally exceeded memory subsets in estimated richness.

Donors were healthy HIV-negative adults without recent acute infections or vaccinations. Evenly divided among several immunoSEQ plates was the genomic DNA of each subset. Here immunoSEQ multiplex PCR was the method, and the copy in TCRdb shows in-frame clones only, minus some. The repertoire holds just under 350,000 clones, with more than 60% as singletons. The TCR comes from a man aged 30-40 years in good health. The sequenced sample was memory CD4+ T cells sorted from blood. Noted subset: CD45RA-negative fraction.

CDR3 amino acids: CASSLVRRAGYGYTF. The CDR3 nucleotides read TGTGCCAGCAGCTTAGTGCGGCGGGCGGGCTATGGCTACACCTTC. This sequence joins TRBV7-2 and TRBJ1-2; the D is unclear. The CDR3 has 15 residues. Germline V gene data show CDR1 as SGHTA and CDR2 as FQGNSA. The V end lost 1 base, the J end lost 4 bases, and 13 bases lay between the germline ends.